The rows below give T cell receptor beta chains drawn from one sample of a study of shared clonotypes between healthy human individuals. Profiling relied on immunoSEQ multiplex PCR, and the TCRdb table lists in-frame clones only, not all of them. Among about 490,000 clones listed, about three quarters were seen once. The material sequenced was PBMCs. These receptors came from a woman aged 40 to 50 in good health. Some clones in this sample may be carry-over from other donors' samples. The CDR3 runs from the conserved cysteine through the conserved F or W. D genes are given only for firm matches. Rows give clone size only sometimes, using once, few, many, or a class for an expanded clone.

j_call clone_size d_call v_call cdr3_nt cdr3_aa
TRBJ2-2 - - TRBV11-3 TGTGCCAGTAACAGGGACGGCACCGGGGAGCTGTTTTTT CASNRDGTGELFF
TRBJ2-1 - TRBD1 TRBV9 TGTGCCAGCAGCCAGGGACAGGGTAACTACAATGAGCAGTTCTTC CASSQGQGNYNEQFF
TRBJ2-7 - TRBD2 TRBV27 TGTGCCAGCAGTAGTAGCGGGGCGGACACCTACGAGCAGTACTTC CASSSSGADTYEQYF
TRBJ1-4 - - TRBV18 TGTGCCAGCTCACCAAGCGGGGCCGCGAGGGGAAAACTGCTTTTT CASSPSGAARGKLLF
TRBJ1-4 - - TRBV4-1 TGCGCCAGCAGCCAAGACACACAAATCCCAACTAATGAAAAACTGTTTTTT CASSQDTQIPTNEKLFF
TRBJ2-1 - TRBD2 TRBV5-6 TGTGCCAGCAGCTTAGCTAGCGGGAGCATTTACAATGAGCAGTTCTTC CASSLASGSIYNEQFF
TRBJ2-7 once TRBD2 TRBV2 TGTGCCAGCAGTGACGGGAGGGCCTGCGAGCAGTACTTC CASSDGRACEQYF
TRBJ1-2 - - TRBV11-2 TGTGCCAGCCGGGGGCAAGCTAACTATGGCTACACCTTC CASRGQANYGYTF
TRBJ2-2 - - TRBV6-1 TGTGCCAGCAGTGAAGTAAGGTCCGCTGGGGAGCTGTTTTTT CASSEVRSAGELFF
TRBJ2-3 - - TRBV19 TGTGCCAGTAGTATACTGTACGGGAGAAGCACAGATACGCAGTATTTT CASSILYGRSTDTQYF
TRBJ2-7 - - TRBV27 TGTGCCAGCAGTTCCCGGGACGGCTACGAGCAGTACTTC CASSSRDGYEQYF
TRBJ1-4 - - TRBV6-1 TGTGCCAGCAGTAAGGACAGTGGAGGGAATGAAAAACTGTTTTTT CASSKDSGGNEKLFF
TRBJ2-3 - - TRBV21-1 TGTGCCAGCAGCAAAGAGTGGCGGACAGATACGCAGTATTTT CASSKEWRTDTQYF
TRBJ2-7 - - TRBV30 TGTGCCTGGAGTTTGAGGAACCCTTACTACGAGCAGTACTTC CAWSLRNPYYEQYF
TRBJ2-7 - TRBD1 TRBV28 TGTGCCAGCAGTTTACGGGCCGGGACAGGGCCTTCCTACGAGCAGTACTTC CASSLRAGTGPSYEQYF
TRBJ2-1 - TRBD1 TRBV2 TGTGCCAGCAGTTCCGGGACAGGGGCCGACAATGAGCAGTTCTTC CASSSGTGADNEQFF
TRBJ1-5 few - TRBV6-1 TGTGCCAGCCAATCCGGGGGCTCTAGCAATCAGCCCCAGCATTTT CASQSGGSSNQPQHF
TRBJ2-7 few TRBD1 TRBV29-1 TGCAGCGTTGTCGCAGGGGGCTCCTACGAGCAGTACTTC CSVVAGGSYEQYF
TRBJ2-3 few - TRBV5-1 TGCGCCAGCAGCTTGGTGGCAGGTGGCACAGATACGCAGTATTTT CASSLVAGGTDTQYF
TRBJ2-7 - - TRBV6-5 TGTGCCAGCAGCGTGGCCCTGACAGGTCCTTACGAGCAGTACTTC CASSVALTGPYEQYF
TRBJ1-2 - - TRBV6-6 TGTGCCAGCAGGCAGGACGGGTTCGATGGCTACACCTTC CASRQDGFDGYTF
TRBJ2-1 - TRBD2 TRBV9 TGTGCCAGCAGCAAAAAAGGACTAGCGGGACTAGTAGGCAATGAGCAGTTCTTC CASSKKGLAGLVGNEQFF
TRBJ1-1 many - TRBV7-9 TGTGCCAGCAGCTCTCCCCGGACAGCGAACACTGAAGCTTTCTTT CASSSPRTANTEAFF
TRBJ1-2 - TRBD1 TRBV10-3 TGTGCCATCAGTCCGGGACAGGGGGCGCTGGGCTACACCTTC CAISPGQGALGYTF
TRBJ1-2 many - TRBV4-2 TGTGCCAGCAGCCAAGAAGGGGCCCACTATGGCTACACCTTC CASSQEGAHYGYTF
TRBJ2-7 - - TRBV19 TGTGCCAGTAGACCCCATGCCCGGGGGTGGGACGAGCAGTACTTC CASRPHARGWDEQYF
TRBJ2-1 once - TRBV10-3 TGTGCCATCAGTGAGTCAACAGGGTCCAATGAGCAGTTCTTC CAISESTGSNEQFF
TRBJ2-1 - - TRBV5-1 TGCGCCAGCAGCTTGGTCCTCGGGGGAGTTCCGGATGAGCAGTTCTTC CASSLVLGGVPDEQFF
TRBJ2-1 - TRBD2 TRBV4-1 TGCGCCAGCGCCCCCGCCGGGACTAGGGCCAATGAGCAGTTCTTC CASAPAGTRANEQFF
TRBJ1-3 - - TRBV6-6 TGTGCCGCCGGGTCCACTGGAAACACCATATATTTT CAAGSTGNTIYF
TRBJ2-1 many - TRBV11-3 TGTGCCAGCAGCCCCCGCCCCTACAATGAGCAGTTCTTC CASSPRPYNEQFF
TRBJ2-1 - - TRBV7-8 TGTGCCAGCAGCCCCCAGGCAGGCTACAATGAGCAGTTCTTC CASSPQAGYNEQFF
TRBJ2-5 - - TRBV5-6 TGTGCCAGCAGCTATAACGTTGGGGAAGAGACCCAGTACTTC CASSYNVGEETQYF
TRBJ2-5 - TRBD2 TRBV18 TGTGCCAGCTCACCGGCTAGCGGGAGGAGCCCCGCAAGCGAGACCCAGTACTTC CASSPASGRSPASETQYF
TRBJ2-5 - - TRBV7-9 TGTGCCAGCTCCGGGGGGCAGCGGCAGGTCCAAGAGACCCAGTACTTC CASSGGQRQVQETQYF
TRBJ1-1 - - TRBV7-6 TGTGCCAGCAGCTTAGCGATTAGAGCCCCTCGGGAGGCTTTCTTT CASSLAIRAPREAFF
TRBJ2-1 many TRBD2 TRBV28 TGTGCCAGCAGTAGCCTAGCGGTCTCCTACAATGAGCAGTTCTTC CASSSLAVSYNEQFF
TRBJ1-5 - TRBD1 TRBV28 TGTGCCAGCAGTTTCTACAGGGGTAGCAATCAGCCCCAGCATTTT CASSFYRGSNQPQHF
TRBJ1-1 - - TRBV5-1 TGCGCCAGCACCTGGACACCGAACACTGAAGCTTTCTTT CASTWTPNTEAFF
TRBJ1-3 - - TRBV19 TGTGCCAGTAATGCAGCGAGCTCTGGAAACACCATATATTTT CASNAASSGNTIYF
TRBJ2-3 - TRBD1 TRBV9 TGTGCCAGCAGCGTAGCTGGACAGGGTGCTAGCACAGATACGCAGTATTTT CASSVAGQGASTDTQYF
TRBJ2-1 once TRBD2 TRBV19 TGTGCCAGTGGAACTAGCGGGATGGGAAAATACAATGAGCAGTTCTTC CASGTSGMGKYNEQFF
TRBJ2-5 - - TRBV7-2 TGTGCCAGCAGCTGGGACTGGACCCAGTACTTC CASSWDWTQYF
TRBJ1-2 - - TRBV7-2 TGTGCCAGCAGCTTAAGCGGGACACACTCGGGGGATGGCTACACCTTC CASSLSGTHSGDGYTF
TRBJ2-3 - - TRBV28 TGTGCCAGCACAAGTCCAAATCAGGGTACGCAGTATTTT CASTSPNQGTQYF
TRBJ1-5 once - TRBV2 TGTGCCAGCAGTGAGCAAGGGGGTAGTCAGCCCCAGCATTTT CASSEQGGSQPQHF
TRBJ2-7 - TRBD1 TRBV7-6 TGTGCCAGCAGCTTAACCCTCAAACAGGGGTACGAGCAGTACTTC CASSLTLKQGYEQYF
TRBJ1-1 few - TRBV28 TGTGCCAGCAGTACACCTTATGGGTACACTGAAGCTTTCTTT CASSTPYGYTEAFF
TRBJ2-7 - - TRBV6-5 TGTGCCAGCAGGCCCGACCGGGGCGCTGCTTACGAGCAGTACTTC CASRPDRGAAYEQYF
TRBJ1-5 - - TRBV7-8 TGTGCCAGCAGCAGCGAGCTTATGGGGCAGCCCCAGCATTTT CASSSELMGQPQHF
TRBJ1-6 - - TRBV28 TGTGCCAGCAGACCTCAACAGGGTCTTGGTTCACCCCTCCACTTT CASRPQQGLGSPLHF
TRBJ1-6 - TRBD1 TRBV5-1 TGCGCCAGCAGCCCCAGACAGGGGGAAGTGGCCCTCCACTTT CASSPRQGEVALHF
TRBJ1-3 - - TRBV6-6 TGTGCCAGCAGTCGACAGGAAGGGGGAAACACCATATATTTT CASSRQEGGNTIYF